This passage covers 30 T cell receptor beta chains from one sample sequenced in a study of T-cell memory formation after mild COVID-19. MiXCR, run by TCRdb on the 5' RACE reads, gives a single entry per CDR3 protein. This table holds about 150,000 distinct CDR3 sequences, 25% to 40% found once. The source material was PBMCs or a T cell subset sorted from them (not recorded which). Receptors originate from an adult woman who had mild COVID-19 (a few samples of this study predate the infection). Cell type and time point are not known.

The sample holds a few counts of this clonotype. The chain joins TRBV3-1 to TRBJ1-1, with unresolved D. This CDR3 spans 19 amino acids. CDR1 LGHDT and CDR2 YNNKEL come from the germline V gene (reference sequence). Deletions cut 4 bases from V and 2 bases from J, with 26 bases between. For the CDR3, the DNA is TGTGCCAGCAGCCTTATCGTAGTAGGGTTGCCCAGGACTAACACTGAAGCTTTCTTT. Translating it yields CASSLIVVGLPRTNTEAFF.

This clonotype has just a few counts. V is TRBV12-5 and J is TRBJ2-3; 8 bases fit TRBD1. From germline, CDR1 is LGHNT and CDR2 FRNRAP. The CDR3 has 14 amino acids. V lost 3 bases and J lost 5; bases outside the gene matches: 4. This CDR3 reads CASGLGQGIDTQYF. CDR3 bases: TGTGCTAGTGGTTTAGGACAGGGAATAGATACGCAGTATTTT.

This clonotype was found a few times. The chain recombines TRBV18 with TRBJ2-5; TRBD1 is a possible D gene (6 bases). Germline loops: CDR1 KGHSH, CDR2 LQKENI. The CDR3 is 14 residues long. V was clipped by 3 bases and J by 1 base, with 9 bases between them. The CDR3 protein is CASSPQTGQETQYF. In DNA form, the CDR3 reads TGTGCCAGCTCACCGCAGACAGGCCAAGAGACCCAGTACTTC. Filled out from reference TRBV18 and TRBJ2-5, the complete variable domain reads NAGVMQNPRHLVRRRGQEARLRCSPMKGHSHVYWYRQLPEEGLKFMVYLQKENIIDESGMPKERFSAEFPKEGPSILRIQQVVRGDSAAYFCASSPQTGQETQYFGPGTRLLVL.

This clonotype was seen once. The rearrangement joins TRBV4-3 to TRBJ2-7; the D gene is possibly TRBD2 (5 bases). CDR1 LGHNA and CDR2 YSLEER come from the germline V gene. Trimming pared 1 base from V and 2 bases from J, leaving 12 bases between. The CDR3 consists of 15 residues. CDR3 region: CASSQGGPRPYEQYF. As DNA, the CDR3 is TGCGCCAGCAGCCAAGGAGGGCCCCGTCCCTACGAGCAGTACTTC.

This sequence joins TRBV12-3 or TRBV12-4 and TRBJ2-5; D not resolved. CDR3 length equals 15 residues. V lost 1 base to trimming and J lost 4 bases, with 13 bases between them. CDR3 nucleotides: TGTGCCAGCAGTTTAGTCGACACCCTGGGAGAGACCCAGTACTTC. Translation gives CASSLVDTLGETQYF.

The V call is TRBV14, the J call TRBJ2-2; unclear D gene. This CDR3 is built from 14 residues. Germline assignment: CDR1 SGHDN and CDR2 FVKESK. V dropped 2 bases and J dropped 5 bases, with 9 bases sitting between them. The CDR3 is CASSQTGGTGELFF. The CDR3 bases are TGTGCCAGCAGCCAAACCGGTGGTACCGGGGAGCTGTTTTTT.

This chain links TRBV15 with TRBJ2-1; 7 bases line up with TRBD2. J was trimmed by 6 bases and V by 7 bases; bases with no gene match: 12. The CDR3 loop spans 15 amino acids. Germline loops: CDR1 LNHNV, CDR2 YYDKDF (reference sequence). Written as DNA, the CDR3 is TGTGCCACCACAACTAGCGAGGAATACGGCAATGAGCAGTTCTTC. It translates to CATTTSEEYGNEQFF.

The rearrangement joins TRBV3-1 to TRBJ2-3; D is ambiguous. Trimming cost V 3 bases and J 8 bases, with 12 bases left between them. The CDR3 extends over 13 amino acids. Germline V gene data show CDR1 as LGHDT and CDR2 as YNNKEL (reference sequence). The CDR3 spells CASSQTGFGTQYF. CDR3 nucleotides: TGTGCCAGCAGCCAGACTGGATTCGGTACGCAGTATTTT.

Ten or more counts support this clonotype. The chain has TRBV5-1 and TRBJ1-1; D call uncertain. V lost 1 base and J lost 5, with 12 bases in between. Germline lookup yields CDR1 SGHRS and CDR2 YFSETQ. The CDR3 consists of 14 residues. The CDR3 is CASSLPSHGTEAFF. Here the CDR3 DNA reads TGCGCCAGCAGCTTGCCTTCACATGGAACTGAAGCTTTCTTT.

The chain has TRBV5-1 and TRBJ2-7, with 11 positions matching TRBD2. The junction had 13 bases not matched to a gene; V was cut back by 3 bases and J by 8 bases. The CDR3 is made up of 16 amino acids. Germline V gives CDR1 SGHRS, CDR2 YFSETQ. The CDR3, as DNA: TGCGCCAGCAGCTATTCCAATAGCGGGAGGGCAGATCAGCAGTACTTC. Its translation: CASSYSNSGRADQQYF.

This clonotype showed up just a few times. The chain combines TRBV6-6 with TRBJ2-1; D is perhaps TRBD2 (5 bases). The CDR3 consists of 15 residues. Per the germline V gene, CDR1 is MNHNY and CDR2 is SVGAGI (reference sequence). Between the trimmed V and J ends, which lost 6 bases and 5 bases, there was a span of 17 bases. The CDR3 region is CASRFSSFGDNEQFF. CDR3 nucleotide sequence: TGTGCCAGCAGATTCTCTAGCTTCGGGGACAATGAGCAGTTCTTC.

This clonotype appeared a few times. The genes are TRBV7-6 and TRBJ1-1; 9 positions match TRBD1. Looked up from germline, CDR1 is SGHVS and CDR2 is FNYEAQ. V shed 5 bases, J shed 2 bases, and the junction held 3 bases outside the gene matches. The CDR3 contains 14 residues. CDR3 nucleotide sequence: TGTGCCAGCAGCCACACAGGGGGCAACACTGAAGCTTTCTTT. It is translated as CASSHTGGNTEAFF.

This clonotype was seen many times. Here the CDR3 reads CASSPGTSGYNEQFF. In nucleotides, the CDR3 is TGTGCCAGCAGCCCCGGGACTAGCGGTTACAATGAGCAGTTCTTC. The chain recombines TRBV4-2 with TRBJ2-1; 11 nucleotides line up with TRBD2. The V gene end was trimmed by 4 bases and the J gene end by 4 bases; junction bases not matched to a gene: 3. The CDR3 has 15 amino acids. The V gene's germline CDR1 is LGHNA and CDR2 YNFKEQ.

CDR3 in amino acids: CATSDPRRASNYGYTF. The DNA of the CDR3 is TGTGCCACCAGTGATCCCCGGAGGGCATCTAACTATGGCTACACCTTC. The chain uses TRBV24-1 and TRBJ1-2; D gene unclear. Germline-derived CDR1 and CDR2 are KGHDR and SFDVKD. The V gene lost 3 bases and the J gene lost 0 bases, with 13 bases spanning the gap. The CDR3 has 16 amino acids.

The CDR3 DNA is TGTGCCAGCAGCCCGGGACTAACTTCCTACGAGCAGTACTTC. Its protein product is CASSPGLTSYEQYF. This chain connects TRBV3-1 to TRBJ2-7; 7 nucleotides agree with TRBD2. Germline values: CDR1 LGHDT, CDR2 YNNKEL (reference sequence). CDR3 length: 14 amino acids. V lost 4 bases, J lost 1 base, and 4 bases stayed unmatched.

This chain joins TRBV18 and TRBJ2-1; TRBD2 aligns across 8 bases. Trimming at V came to 6 bases and at J to 0 bases, leaving 7 bases not matched to a gene. The CDR3 sequence is 16 residues long. CDR1 is KGHSH and CDR2 is LQKENI in the germline V gene. CDR3 sequence: CASSKTSGSSYNEQFF. The CDR3 nucleotides are TGTGCCAGCTCCAAGACCAGCGGGAGCTCCTACAATGAGCAGTTCTTC. The entire variable domain, with the rest obtained from reference TRBV18 and TRBJ2-1, is as follows: NAGVMQNPRHLVRRRGQEARLRCSPMKGHSHVYWYRQLPEEGLKFMVYLQKENIIDESGMPKERFSAEFPKEGPSILRIQQVVRGDSAAYFCASSKTSGSSYNEQFFGPGTRLTVL.

The rearrangement joins TRBV30 to TRBJ2-3, with 7 positions matching TRBD2. With 0 bases clipped from V and 5 bases from J, the junction kept 5 bases outside the gene matches. The germline CDR1 and CDR2 sequences are GTSNPN and SVGIG (reference sequence). The CDR3 totals 14 residues. The CDR3 DNA reads as TGTGCCTGGAGTGTCCTAGCGGTTCTAGATACGCAGTATTTT. The encoded protein is CAWSVLAVLDTQYF.

A few counts support this clonotype. This rearrangement joins TRBV29-1 to TRBJ1-2; 7 positions agree with TRBD1. The CDR3 totals 12 residues. The germline gives CDR1 SQVTM, CDR2 ANQGSEA. Losses at the gene ends were 4 bases for V and 7 bases for J; bases not matched to a gene: 6. CDR3 in DNA: TGCAGCGTTGCCGACAGGGTGGGTGGCTACACCTTC. Protein: CSVADRVGGYTF.

This clonotype came up a few times. In nucleotides, the CDR3 is TGTGCCAGCAGCTTAGCCAGTGAGCAGTACTTC. Its translation: CASSLASEQYF. The chain couples TRBV13 to TRBJ2-7, with unresolved D. The V gene lost 1 base and the J gene lost 7 bases, with 5 bases spanning the gap. This CDR3 is built from 11 residues. The V gene's germline CDR1 is PRHDT and CDR2 FYEKMQ (reference sequence).

The chain links TRBV4-1 to TRBJ2-3; 9 positions agree with TRBD2. The germline V gene encodes CDR1 MGHRA and CDR2 YSYEKL. The ends lost 3 bases at V and 3 bases at J; junction bases unmatched: 4. The CDR3 runs 15 residues. CDR3 bases: TGCGCCAGCAGCCAGCGGGGGGGCAAGACAGATACGCAGTATTTT. It specifies CASSQRGGKTDTQYF.

The rearrangement links TRBV18 to TRBJ2-5; D is undetermined. V was clipped by 4 bases and J by 5 bases, with 11 bases between them. The CDR3 totals 13 residues. CDR1 is KGHSH, CDR2 LQKENI, per germline. The CDR3 nucleotides read TGTGCCAGCTCACGATATACAAGCGAGACCCAGTACTTC. Its protein is CASSRYTSETQYF. Together with reference TRBV18 and TRBJ2-5, the CDR3 gives the full variable domain: NAGVMQNPRHLVRRRGQEARLRCSPMKGHSHVYWYRQLPEEGLKFMVYLQKENIIDESGMPKERFSAEFPKEGPSILRIQQVVRGDSAAYFCASSRYTSETQYFGPGTRLLVL.

There are a few counts of this clonotype. The chain uses TRBV27 and TRBJ2-7; TRBD1 aligns across 7 bases. CDR3 size: 16 residues. The germline gives CDR1 MNHEY, CDR2 SMNVEV (reference sequence). J was trimmed by 6 bases and V by 1 base; bases with no gene match: 12. For the CDR3, the DNA is TGTGCCAGCAGTTTATGGCCTACGACAGGGTCAGGCGAGCAGTACTTC. It is translated as CASSLWPTTGSGEQYF.

This clonotype was detected ten times or more. The chain carries TRBV6-4 and TRBJ2-5; 10 bases map to TRBD1. CDR3 length: 15 residues. Per the germline V gene, CDR1 is MRHNA and CDR2 is SNTAGT. The V and J ends lost 5 bases and 5 bases, in that order; junction bases with no gene match: 8. This chain's CDR3 is CASSPGQGDVETQYF. As DNA, the CDR3 is TGTGCCAGCAGTCCCGGACAGGGGGACGTTGAGACCCAGTACTTC.

This clonotype has just a few counts. The chain is built from TRBV19 and TRBJ2-3; TRBD1 might be the D (6 bases). The V and J ends lost 5 bases and 4 bases respectively, with 10 bases between them. CDR1 is LNHDA, CDR2 SQIVND, per germline (reference sequence). This CDR3 has 13 residues. The CDR3, as DNA: TGTGCCAGTAGTCACAGGGTAGCAGATACGCAGTATTTT. Protein product: CASSHRVADTQYF.

J is TRBJ2-1 and V is TRBV18, with 15 positions matching TRBD2. The CDR3 spans 15 residues. Per germline, CDR1 KGHSH and CDR2 LQKENI. The ends lost 10 bases at V and 4 bases at J; junction bases unmatched: 5. CDR3 coding DNA: TGTGCCACCACCGGACTAGCGGGGGGGTACAATGAGCAGTTCTTC. The encoded protein is CATTGLAGGYNEQFF.

V and J are TRBV24-1 and TRBJ2-2; D uncertain. Trimming took off 0 bases at V and 8 bases at J, with 6 bases between the two ends. Germline V lookup: CDR1 KGHDR, CDR2 SFDVKD. CDR3 length equals 13 residues. The CDR3 nucleotides read TGTGCCACCAGTGATTTGAGTCGTGGGGAGCTGTTTTTT. Translated: CATSDLSRGELFF.

This clonotype was detected only a few times. The V and J genes are TRBV20-1 and TRBJ1-1; D ambiguous. Between the trimmed V and J ends, which lost 4 bases and 4 bases, there was a span of 16 bases. The CDR3 is made up of 14 amino acids. Germline loops: CDR1 DFQATT, CDR2 SNEGSKA (reference sequence). CDR3 in amino acids: CSATKWGGGTEAFF. The CDR3 bases are TGCAGTGCTACGAAGTGGGGTGGCGGCACTGAAGCTTTCTTT.

This sequence joins TRBV6-2 or TRBV6-3 and TRBJ2-3; 12 nucleotides agree with TRBD2. This CDR3 region has 18 residues. The V gene's germline CDR1 is MNHEY and CDR2 SVGEGT. The J segment lost 2 bases and the V segment lost 2 bases, leaving 8 bases of the junction unmatched. The CDR3 protein is CASSYPRTSGDHTDTQYF. DNA of the CDR3: TGTGCCAGCAGTTACCCACGGACTAGCGGGGACCACACAGATACGCAGTATTTT.

The chain links TRBV3-1 to TRBJ2-5; 10 bases align to TRBD2. Losses at the gene ends were 4 bases for V and 3 bases for J; bases not matched to a gene: 14. Germline CDR1 LGHDT, CDR2 YNNKEL (reference sequence). The CDR3 has 18 residues. The CDR3 DNA reads TGTGCCAGCAGCCCTCCGGGACTAGCGACGACCAGAGAAGAGACCCAGTACTTC. As protein: CASSPPGLATTREETQYF.

This chain uses TRBV4-1 with TRBJ2-3; weak D call: TRBD1 (6 bases). V gave up 3 bases and J gave up 3 bases, with 16 bases separating them. CDR1 and CDR2 from the germline V gene are MGHRA and YSYEKL. The CDR3 covers 16 residues. CDR3 loop: CASSQVGQHKTDTQYF. The CDR3 DNA reads TGCGCCAGCAGCCAGGTCGGACAGCACAAAACAGATACGCAGTATTTT.